This T cell receptor (beta chain) was sequenced in a study of blood T cell repertoires in COVID-19 (dated by TCRdb to the early 2020s). Concerning the study at large: Samples from collaborators originated in the United States, Italy and Spain and spanned both the acute and convalescent phases of COVID-19. The repertoires were released in a freely available public database meant as a resource for research on the immune response to SARS-CoV-2. HLA class I and class II types, where available, came from metadata supplied by the sample provider rather than from assay-based typing. A de-identified subject ID, COVID-19 status, age in years and sex were almost always included in the sample metadata. The samples were drawn from the first 160 participants of the ongoing ImmuneRACE study and from 950 to 1,500 subjects provided by 6 global collaborators. The prospective study material was composed of cDNA or gDNA derived from T cells, B-cell-depleted T cells, or PBMCs. The dataset comprised deeply sampled blood TCRbeta repertoires from subjects exposed to, actively infected with, or recovered from COVID-19.

CDR1 is given as MGHRA and CDR2 as YSYEKL, both from the germline V gene. At the junction V is shortened by 1 base and J by 5 bases, with 9 bases in between. The CDR3 contains 14 residues, cysteine and phenylalanine counted. Only the CDR3 DNA is retained, 42 bases long and in frame from the first base. What the authors observed across the whole study: The amount of clinical and demographic metadata varied by source and participant and was provided uncurated.

TCRbeta CDR3 regions were amplified from genomic DNA using the immunoSEQ Assay, a bias-controlled multiplex PCR. In the original analysis: The number of nucleated cells in each sample was estimated from the amplification of reference gene primers within the assay. To quantify the absolute abundance of each unique TCRbeta CDR3 rearrangement, sequence reads were collapsed and filtered. For each sample, productive Simpson clonality was calculated as the square root of Simpson's diversity index over productive rearrangements. In its TCRdb copy, this immuneACCESS table keeps in-frame sequences only and misses some clones. Where compared with another copy, unresolved V genes explain less than half of these, and the others have no known cause. Clone size and the V and J calls come from that table; the DNA yielded D and trimming. This sample has 650,000 to 800,000 clones in its table, and 70% to 90% of those were observed once. The ten biggest clones cover under 0.3% of the sample.

Collaborating institutions collected whole blood in K2EDTA tubes following their own protocols. For TCRbeta analysis, collaborator samples were shipped as frozen whole blood, as isolated PBMCs, or as DNA extracted from either sample type. This clone was detected only once. Its recognized antigen is unknown. No qualities accompany the bases; no much larger clone lies one base away. This clonotype originated in a woman aged 18-29 years with acute or convalescent COVID-19. In this chain, TRBV4-1 is recombined with TRBJ2-1; TRBD1 is possibly the D segment (5 matching bases). The source material was peripheral blood. CDR3 loop: CASSQVGAHNEQFF. In nucleotides, the sequence is TGCGCCAGCAGCCAAGTAGGGGCCCACAATGAGCAGTTCTTC.